This T cell receptor beta chain is drawn from a study of blood T cell repertoires in COVID-19. Overall study: The study drew acute and convalescent COVID-19 samples from the United States, Italy and Spain.

Study members were between roughly 18 and 100 years old and lived in some 22 US regions. The data were produced by immunoSEQ multiplex PCR, yet TCRdb's version contains in-frame clones alone and is incomplete. The sample shows about 210,000 clones, about four fifths of them seen only once. The TCR sequence derives from a woman in her forties or fifties with acute COVID-19. The material sequenced was PBMCs or T cells enriched from blood (not recorded which).

The CDR3 nucleotides are TGTGCCAGCAGCGTTGACAGGGGGCACCCCTCCGGGCAGTACTTC. It translates to CASSVDRGHPSGQYF. V is TRBV7-2 and J is TRBJ2-7, with 10 bases that match TRBD1. CDR1 is SGHTA and CDR2 is FQGNSA in the germline V gene. Trimming at V came to 5 bases and at J to 9 bases, leaving 13 bases not matched to a gene. The CDR3 runs 15 residues. The variable domain in full, completed from reference TRBV7-2 and TRBJ2-7, reads GAGVSQSPSNKVTEKGKDVELRCDPISGHTALYWYRQSLGQGLEFLIYFQGNSAPDKSGLPSDRFSAERTGGSVSTLTIQRTQQEDSAVYLCASSVDRGHPSGQYFGPGTRLTVT.